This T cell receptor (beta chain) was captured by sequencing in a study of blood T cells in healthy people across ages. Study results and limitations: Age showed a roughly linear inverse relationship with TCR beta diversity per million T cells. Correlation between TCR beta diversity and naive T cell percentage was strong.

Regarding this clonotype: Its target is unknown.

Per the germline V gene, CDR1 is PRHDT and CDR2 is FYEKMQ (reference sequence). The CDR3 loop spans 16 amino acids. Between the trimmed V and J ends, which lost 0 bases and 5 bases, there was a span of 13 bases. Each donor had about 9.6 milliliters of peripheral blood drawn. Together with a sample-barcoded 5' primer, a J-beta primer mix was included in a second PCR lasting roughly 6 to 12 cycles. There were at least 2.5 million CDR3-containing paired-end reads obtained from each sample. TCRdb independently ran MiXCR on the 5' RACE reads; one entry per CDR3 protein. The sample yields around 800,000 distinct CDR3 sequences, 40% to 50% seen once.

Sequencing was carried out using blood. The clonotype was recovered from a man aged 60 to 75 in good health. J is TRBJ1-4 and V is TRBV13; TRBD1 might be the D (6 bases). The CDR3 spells CASSLGRADRNEKLFF. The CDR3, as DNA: TGTGCCAGCAGCTTAGGCCGGGCAGACAGGAATGAAAAACTGTTTTTT.